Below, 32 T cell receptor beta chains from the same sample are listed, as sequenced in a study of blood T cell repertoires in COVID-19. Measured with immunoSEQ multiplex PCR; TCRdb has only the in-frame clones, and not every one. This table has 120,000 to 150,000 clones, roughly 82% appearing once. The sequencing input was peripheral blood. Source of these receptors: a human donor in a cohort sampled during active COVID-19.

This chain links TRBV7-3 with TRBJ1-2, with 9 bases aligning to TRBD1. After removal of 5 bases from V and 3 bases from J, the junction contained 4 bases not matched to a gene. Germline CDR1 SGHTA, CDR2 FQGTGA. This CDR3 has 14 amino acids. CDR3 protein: CASSTGGSDYGYTF. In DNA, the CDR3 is TGTGCCAGCAGCACAGGGGGCTCCGACTATGGCTACACCTTC.

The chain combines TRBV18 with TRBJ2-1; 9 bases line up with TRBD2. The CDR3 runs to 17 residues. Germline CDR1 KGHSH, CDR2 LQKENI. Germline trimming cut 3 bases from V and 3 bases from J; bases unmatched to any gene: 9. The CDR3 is CASSPQVGSGSYNEQFF. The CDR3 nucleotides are TGTGCCAGCTCACCCCAGGTGGGTAGCGGGAGCTACAATGAGCAGTTCTTC.

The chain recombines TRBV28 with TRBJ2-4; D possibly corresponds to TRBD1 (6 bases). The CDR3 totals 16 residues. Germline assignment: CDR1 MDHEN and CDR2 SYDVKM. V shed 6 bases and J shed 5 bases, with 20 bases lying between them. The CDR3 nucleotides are TGTGCCAGCAGCCACGAACCGGGACAAGGAGAAAACATTCAGTACTTC. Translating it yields CASSHEPGQGENIQYF.

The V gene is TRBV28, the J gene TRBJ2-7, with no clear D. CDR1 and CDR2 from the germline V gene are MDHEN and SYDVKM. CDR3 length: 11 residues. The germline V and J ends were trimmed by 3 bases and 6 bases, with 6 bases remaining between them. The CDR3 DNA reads TGTGCCAGCAGTTTCACGCGCGAGCAGTACTTC. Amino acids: CASSFTREQYF.

This chain's CDR3 is CASGNRELSYEQYF. CDR3 in DNA: TGTGCCAGCGGGAACCGGGAGCTTTCCTACGAGCAGTACTTC. This chain connects TRBV7-9 to TRBJ2-7; a possible D gene is TRBD2 (6 bases). The CDR3 has 14 residues. Germline-derived CDR1 and CDR2 are SEHNR and FQNEAQ (reference sequence). V lost 8 bases and J lost 1, with 15 bases in between.

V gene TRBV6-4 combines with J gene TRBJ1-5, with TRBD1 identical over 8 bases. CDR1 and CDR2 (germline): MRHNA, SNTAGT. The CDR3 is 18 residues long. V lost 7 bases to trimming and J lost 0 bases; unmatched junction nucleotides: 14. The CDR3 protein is CASNISRGHYYSNQPQHF. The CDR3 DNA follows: TGTGCCAGCAATATAAGCAGGGGGCATTATTATAGCAATCAGCCCCAGCATTTT.

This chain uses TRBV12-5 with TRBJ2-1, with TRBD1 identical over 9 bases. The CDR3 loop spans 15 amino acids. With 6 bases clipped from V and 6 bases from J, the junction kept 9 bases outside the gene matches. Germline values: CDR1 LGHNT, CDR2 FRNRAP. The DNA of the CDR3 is TGTGCTAGTGGGCCAACAGGGGGCTCAGGCAATGAGCAGTTCTTC. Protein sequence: CASGPTGGSGNEQFF.

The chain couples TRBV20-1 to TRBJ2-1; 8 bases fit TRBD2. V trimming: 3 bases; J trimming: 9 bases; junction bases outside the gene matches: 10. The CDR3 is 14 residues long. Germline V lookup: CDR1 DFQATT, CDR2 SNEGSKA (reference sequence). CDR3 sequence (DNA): TGCAGTGCTAGTTTGGGTAGCGGGAACACTGAGCAGTTCTTC. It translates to CSASLGSGNTEQFF.

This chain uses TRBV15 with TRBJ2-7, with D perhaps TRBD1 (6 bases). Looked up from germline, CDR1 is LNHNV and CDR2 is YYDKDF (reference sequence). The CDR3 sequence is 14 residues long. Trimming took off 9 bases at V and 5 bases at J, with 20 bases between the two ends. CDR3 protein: CATRDRPSLDEQYF. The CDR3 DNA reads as TGTGCCACTAGAGACAGGCCCTCTCTCGACGAGCAGTACTTC.

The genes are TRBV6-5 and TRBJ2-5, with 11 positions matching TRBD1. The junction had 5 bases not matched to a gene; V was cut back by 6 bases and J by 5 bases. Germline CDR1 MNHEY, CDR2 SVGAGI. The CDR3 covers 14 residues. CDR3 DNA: TGTGCCAGCAGGGACAGGGGGCGGACGGAGACCCAGTACTTC. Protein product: CASRDRGRTETQYF.

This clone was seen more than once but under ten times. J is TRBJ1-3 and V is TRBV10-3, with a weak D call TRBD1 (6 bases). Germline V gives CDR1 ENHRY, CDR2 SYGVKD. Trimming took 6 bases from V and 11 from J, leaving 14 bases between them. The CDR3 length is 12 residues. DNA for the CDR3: TGTGCCATCAGCTCGGACAGCTTCTCCATATATTTT. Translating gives CAISSDSFSIYF.

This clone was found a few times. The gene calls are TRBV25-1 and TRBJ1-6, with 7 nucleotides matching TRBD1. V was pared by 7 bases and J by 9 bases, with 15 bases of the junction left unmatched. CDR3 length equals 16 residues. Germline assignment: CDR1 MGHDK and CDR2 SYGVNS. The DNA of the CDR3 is TGTGCCAGCACCGACACCTCCGGACAGGATGGTTCACCCCTCCACTTT. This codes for CASTDTSGQDGSPLHF.

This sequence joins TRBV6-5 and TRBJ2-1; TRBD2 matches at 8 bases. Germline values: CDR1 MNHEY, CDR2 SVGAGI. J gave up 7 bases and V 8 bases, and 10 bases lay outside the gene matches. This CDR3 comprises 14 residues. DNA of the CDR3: TGTGCCAGCCTCCCGGGGGGGCCGGAAAATGAGCAGTTCTTC. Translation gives CASLPGGPENEQFF.

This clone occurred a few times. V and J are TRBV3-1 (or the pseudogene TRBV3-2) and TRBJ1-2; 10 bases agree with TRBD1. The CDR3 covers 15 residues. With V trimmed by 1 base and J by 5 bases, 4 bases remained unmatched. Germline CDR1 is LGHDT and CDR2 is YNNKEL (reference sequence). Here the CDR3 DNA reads TGTGCCAGCAGCCAAGGATTGGGACAGGGGTATGGCTACACCTTC. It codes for CASSQGLGQGYGYTF.

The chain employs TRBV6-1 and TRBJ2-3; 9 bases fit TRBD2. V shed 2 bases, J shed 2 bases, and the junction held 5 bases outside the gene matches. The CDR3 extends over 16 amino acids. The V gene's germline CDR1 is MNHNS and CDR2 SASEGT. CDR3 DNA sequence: TGTGCCAGCAGTGAATTCCTAGCGGGGAACACAGATACGCAGTATTTT. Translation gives CASSEFLAGNTDTQYF.

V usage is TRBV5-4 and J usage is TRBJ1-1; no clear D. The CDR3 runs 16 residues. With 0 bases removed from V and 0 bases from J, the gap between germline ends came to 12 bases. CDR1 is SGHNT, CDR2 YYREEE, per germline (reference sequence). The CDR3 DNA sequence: TGTGCCAGCAGCTTGGACATAACGGGTATGAACACTGAAGCTTTCTTT. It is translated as CASSLDITGMNTEAFF.

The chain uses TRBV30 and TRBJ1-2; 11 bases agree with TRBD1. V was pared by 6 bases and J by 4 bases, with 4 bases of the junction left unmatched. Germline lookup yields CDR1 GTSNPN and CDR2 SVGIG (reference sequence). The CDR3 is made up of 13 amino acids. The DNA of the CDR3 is TGTGCCTGCCCGGGACAGGGGGGCTATGGCTACACCTTC. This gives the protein CACPGQGGYGYTF. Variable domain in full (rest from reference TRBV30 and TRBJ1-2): SQTIHQWPATLVQPVGSPLSLECTVEGTSNPNLYWYRQAAGRGLQLLFYSVGIGQISSEVPQNLSASRPQDRQFILSSKKLLLSDSGFYLCACPGQGGYGYTFGSGTRLTVV.

The CDR3 reads CASSLRTSGVGDTQYF. Here the CDR3 DNA reads TGTGCCAGCAGCTTGAGGACTAGCGGGGTAGGAGATACGCAGTATTTT. The gene calls are TRBV5-6 and TRBJ2-3, with 12 bases matching TRBD2. Germline CDR1 SGHDT, CDR2 YYEEEE. Trimming cost V 1 base and J 5 bases; bases outside gene matches: 5. The CDR3 is made up of 16 amino acids. Together with reference TRBV5-6 and TRBJ2-3, the CDR3 gives the full variable domain: DAGVTQSPTHLIKTRGQQVTLRCSPKSGHDTVSWYQQALGQGPQFIFQYYEEEERQRGNFPDRFSGHQFPNYSSELNVNALLLGDSALYLCASSLRTSGVGDTQYFGPGTRLTVL.

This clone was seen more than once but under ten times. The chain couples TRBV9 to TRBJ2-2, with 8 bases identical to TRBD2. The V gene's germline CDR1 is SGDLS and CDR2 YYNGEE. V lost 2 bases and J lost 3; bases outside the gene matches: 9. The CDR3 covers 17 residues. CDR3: CASSVRGGGTDTGELFF. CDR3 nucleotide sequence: TGTGCCAGCAGCGTGAGAGGCGGGGGGACCGACACCGGGGAGCTGTTTTTT.

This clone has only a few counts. The CDR3 sequence is CASSFKGADEQFF. CDR3 DNA sequence: TGTGCCAGCAGCTTCAAGGGGGCGGATGAGCAGTTCTTC. The chain links TRBV7-3 to TRBJ2-1, with 7 bases identical to TRBD1. V shed 3 bases and J 8 bases; nucleotides not matched to a gene: 4. From germline, CDR1 is SGHTA and CDR2 FQGTGA. The CDR3 has 13 residues. Supplemented by reference TRBV7-3 and TRBJ2-1, the full variable domain reads GAGVSQTPSNKVTEKGKYVELRCDPISGHTALYWYRQSLGQGPEFLIYFQGTGAADDSGLPNDRFFAVRPEGSVSTLKIQRTERGDSAVYLCASSFKGADEQFFGPGTRLTVL.

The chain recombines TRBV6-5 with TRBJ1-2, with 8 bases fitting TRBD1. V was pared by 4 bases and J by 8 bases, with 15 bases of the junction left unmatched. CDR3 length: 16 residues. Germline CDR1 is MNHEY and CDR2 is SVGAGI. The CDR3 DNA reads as TGTGCCAGCAGTTTACTGACAGGGGATCCCGTACAGGGCTACACCTTC. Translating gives CASSLLTGDPVQGYTF.

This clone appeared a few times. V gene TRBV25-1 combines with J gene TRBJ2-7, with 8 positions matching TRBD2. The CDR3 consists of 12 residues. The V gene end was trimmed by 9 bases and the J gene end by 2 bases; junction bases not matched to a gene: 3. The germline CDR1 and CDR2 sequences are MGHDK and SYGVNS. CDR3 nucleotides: TGTGCCAGTGCGGGGGGAACCTACGAGCAGTACTTC. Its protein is CASAGGTYEQYF.

The CDR3 DNA reads TGTGCCAGCAGTCCCGGACTGGGACAGGGGGCAACCTATGGCTACACCTTC. The encoded protein is CASSPGLGQGATYGYTF. The chain is built from TRBV27 and TRBJ1-2, with 12 bases matching TRBD1. This CDR3 region has 17 residues. With 5 bases clipped from V and 4 bases from J, the junction kept 11 bases outside the gene matches. The germline V gene encodes CDR1 MNHEY and CDR2 SMNVEV (reference sequence).

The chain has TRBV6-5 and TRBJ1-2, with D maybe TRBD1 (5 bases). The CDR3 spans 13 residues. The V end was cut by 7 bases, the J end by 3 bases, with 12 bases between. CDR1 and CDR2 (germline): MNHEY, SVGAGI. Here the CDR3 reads CASTLRVDYGYTF. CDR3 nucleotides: TGTGCCAGCACCCTCAGGGTGGACTATGGCTACACCTTC.

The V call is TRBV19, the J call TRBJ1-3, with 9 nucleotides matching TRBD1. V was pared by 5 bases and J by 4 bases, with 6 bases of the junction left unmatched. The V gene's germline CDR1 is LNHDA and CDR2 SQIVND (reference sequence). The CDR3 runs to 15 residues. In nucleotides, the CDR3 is TGTGCCAGTAGTCTACAGGGGGCAACCGGAAACACCATATATTTT. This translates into CASSLQGATGNTIYF.

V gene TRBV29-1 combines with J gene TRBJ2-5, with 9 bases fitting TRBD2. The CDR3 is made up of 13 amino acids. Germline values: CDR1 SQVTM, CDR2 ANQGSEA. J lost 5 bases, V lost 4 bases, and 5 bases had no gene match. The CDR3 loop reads CSVGLAAFETQYF. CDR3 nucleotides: TGCAGCGTTGGACTAGCGGCCTTTGAGACCCAGTACTTC. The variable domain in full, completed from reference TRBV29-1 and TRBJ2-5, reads SAVISQKPSRDICQRGTSLTIQCQVDSQVTMMFWYRQQPGQSLTLIATANQGSEATYESGFVIDKFPISRPNLTFSTLTVSNMSPEDSSIYLCSVGLAAFETQYFGPGTRLLVL.

The CDR3 DNA follows: TGTGCCAGCTCACCCTCCCAGGATTCGAGCACAGATACGCAGTATTTT. This codes for CASSPSQDSSTDTQYF. The chain links TRBV18 to TRBJ2-3; D is undetermined. CDR3 size: 16 residues. The V and J ends lost 3 bases and 0 bases respectively, with 13 bases between them. Germline CDR1 and CDR2: KGHSH and LQKENI.

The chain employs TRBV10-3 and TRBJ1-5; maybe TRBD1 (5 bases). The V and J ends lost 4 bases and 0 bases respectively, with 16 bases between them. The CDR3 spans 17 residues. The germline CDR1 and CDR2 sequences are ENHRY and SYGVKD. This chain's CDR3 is CAISGDLGGGSNQPQHF. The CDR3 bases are TGTGCCATCAGTGGGGACCTTGGGGGGGGTAGCAATCAGCCCCAGCATTTT.

CDR3 in amino acids: CASSPTGVETQYF. CDR3 DNA sequence: TGTGCCAGCAGCCCGACAGGGGTAGAGACCCAGTACTTC. The chain links TRBV3-1 (or the pseudogene TRBV3-2) to TRBJ2-5; 8 bases are shared with TRBD1. Trimming at V came to 4 bases and at J to 4 bases, leaving 2 bases not matched to a gene. Per the germline V gene, CDR1 is LGHDT and CDR2 is YNNKEL (reference sequence). The CDR3 consists of 13 residues.

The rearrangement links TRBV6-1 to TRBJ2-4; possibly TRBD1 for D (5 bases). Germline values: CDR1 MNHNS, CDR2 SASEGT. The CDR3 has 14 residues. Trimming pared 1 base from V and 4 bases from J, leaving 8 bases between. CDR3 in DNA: TGTGCCAGCAGTGAAGGCCAGGGTAAAAACATTCAGTACTTC. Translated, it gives CASSEGQGKNIQYF.

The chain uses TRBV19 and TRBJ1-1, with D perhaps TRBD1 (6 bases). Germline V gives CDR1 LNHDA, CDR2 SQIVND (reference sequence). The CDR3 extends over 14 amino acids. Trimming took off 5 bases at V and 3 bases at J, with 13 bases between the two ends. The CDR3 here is CASSGLQGHTEAFF. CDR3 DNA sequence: TGTGCCAGTAGTGGCCTTCAGGGGCACACTGAAGCTTTCTTT. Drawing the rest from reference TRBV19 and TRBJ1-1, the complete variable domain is DGGITQSPKYLFRKEGQNVTLSCEQNLNHDAMYWYRQDPGQGLRLIYYSQIVNDFQKGDIAEGYSVSREKKESFPLTVTSAQKNPTAFYLCASSGLQGHTEAFFGQGTRLTVV.

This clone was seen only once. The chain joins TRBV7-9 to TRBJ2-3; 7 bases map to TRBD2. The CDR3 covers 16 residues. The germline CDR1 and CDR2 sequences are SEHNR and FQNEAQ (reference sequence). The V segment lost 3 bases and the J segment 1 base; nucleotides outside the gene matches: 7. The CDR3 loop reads CASSFPRGEGTDTQYF. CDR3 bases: TGTGCCAGCAGCTTCCCCCGGGGGGAGGGCACAGATACGCAGTATTTT.